This T cell receptor (beta chain) emerged from a study of Graves' ophthalmopathy and Graves' hyperthyroidism (dated by TCRdb to about 2018). General notes on the study: Peripheral blood was collected at initial diagnosis, prior to any treatment. A discovery set of 100 patients (approximately 45 ophthalmopathy, about 55 stable hyperthyroidism) was enrolled to explore V-J signatures distinguishing ophthalmopathy from hyperthyroidism. The independent validation cohort included about 19 hyperthyroidism patients plus 17 patients who later progressed from hyperthyroidism to ophthalmopathy. In over 5 hyperthyroidism patients, the T-cell repertoire of thyroid tissue was compared with the T-cell repertoire of blood. In total, around 130 blood samples were TCR-sequenced: approximately 40 ophthalmopathy, 75 hyperthyroidism and 17 hyperthyroidism-to-ophthalmopathy patients. TCR beta repertoire signatures were used to distinguish Graves' ophthalmopathy from Graves' hyperthyroidism and to predict progression to ophthalmopathy. Following sampling, methimazole starting at 30 mg daily was administered to hyperthyroidism patients, and high-dose intravenous methylprednisolone was administered to ophthalmopathy patients. The investigation overall reported the following: Most expanded thyroid clonotypes with frequency above 0.001 were also detected in blood, suggesting blood repertoires may reflect the thyroid immune response. In cross-validation, the 13-signature model distinguished ophthalmopathy from stable hyperthyroidism with nearly 90% sensitivity and about 81% specificity, while in the test set the corresponding values were roughly 80% and 75%. In validation, the model predicted ophthalmopathy progression with over 60% sensitivity and roughly 72% specificity; around twelve predicted patients were CT-confirmed with GO in a median of approximately six months. No statistical method was used to predetermine the sample size, and group allocation was not hidden from the investigators.

TCR beta CDR3 regions were amplified from RNA transcripts for repertoire sequencing. The first round of RT-PCR was done with HTBI primers and the Qiagen OneStep RT-PCR kit, and was followed by a second round of multiplex PCR, then size selection and purification. Libraries were sequenced paired-end with 100 bp reads on an Illumina HiSeq2000. Per the source publication's procedure: SOAPnuke was used to process the reads, removing any read that contained adapters or uncalled bases, had a mean Phred below 15, or lacked an exact match to the constant primer or identifier. High-quality paired reads were merged with COPE v1.2.5. Each unique nucleotide sequence was defined as a clonotype, and clonotypes were aligned to IMGT TRB V, D and J references with MiTCR v1.1. Only V-J combinations with frequency above 0.0001 were analysed, covering over 99% of repertoires. For each V-J combination, a TCR clonal expansion and chaos score was defined as F50 clonal expansion divided by the chaos observed in the TCRdist matrix. Features were reduced by Welch's t-statistics and random forest to approximately 12 V-J combinations, which fed a naive Bayes classifier. Thyroid-blood repertoire similarity was quantified with the Morisita-Horn index. TCRdb took the public reads, trimmed them with fastp at Q25, ran MiXCR for clone calling and kept in-frame beta chains. Every distinct CDR3 protein forms one entry, paired with its most common genes and DNA. Clone size and V and J calls follow TCRdb, not the original study. This sample gives almost 40,000 distinct CDR3 sequences in total; roughly 50% of them show up just once. The ten largest account for about 28% of the sample.

In the case of this clonotype: The clone's antigen remains unknown. Because the CDR3's place on the DNA is in doubt, the DNA is left out and the CDR3 is given as listed by TCRdb.

The germline V gene provides CDR1 SGHAT and CDR2 FQNNGV. The CDR3 runs 20 residues from the cysteine to the phenylalanine. A patient counted as having stable hyperthyroidism if there was no progression to ophthalmopathy within 18 months of follow-up. Patients with hyperthyroidism were aged 18 to 65 years, had been newly diagnosed, and had a disease duration of less than 2 months. Anyone with other autoimmune diseases, uncontrolled infections, pregnancy or lactation was excluded from the study. Diagnosis relied on clinical symptoms, serum thyroxine, TRAb, thyroid ultrasound and orbital computed tomography. Using Ficoll-Paque density gradient centrifugation, PBMCs were isolated from 10 ml of fresh peripheral blood. Total RNA was extracted using Trizol reagent, and RNA quality was checked on an Agilent 2100 Bioanalyzer.

This sequence was found in an adult woman with stable Graves' hyperthyroidism. Sequencing was done on a sample of peripheral blood. This receptor chain uses TRBV11-2 and TRBJ2-7; no check of the table's D call, TRBD2, against the DNA was made. The CDR3 protein is CASSLDSGRGDYGYTFGQYF.